This T cell receptor beta chain was retrieved from a study of blood T cell repertoires in COVID-19. Across the whole study: Sample material is recorded as cDNA or gDNA derived from T cells, B-cell-depleted T cells, or PBMCs.

This CDR3 is built from 15 residues. J was trimmed by 4 bases and V by 5 bases; bases with no gene match: 10. Germline V CDR1 and CDR2: SGHAT, FQNNGV. Method: immunoSEQ multiplex PCR; TCRdb's copy keeps in-frame clones and lacks some. The table includes approximately 250,000 clones, more than 70% detected once. The TCR sequence derives from a woman aged 40 to 55 with acute COVID-19. This chain uses TRBV11-2 with TRBJ1-1, with 7 bases that match TRBD1. Sequencing used PBMCs or T cells enriched from blood (not recorded which). CDR3 region: CASSLGQVTGTEAFF. CDR3 nucleotides: TGTGCCAGCAGCCTAGGACAGGTAACGGGCACTGAAGCTTTCTTT.